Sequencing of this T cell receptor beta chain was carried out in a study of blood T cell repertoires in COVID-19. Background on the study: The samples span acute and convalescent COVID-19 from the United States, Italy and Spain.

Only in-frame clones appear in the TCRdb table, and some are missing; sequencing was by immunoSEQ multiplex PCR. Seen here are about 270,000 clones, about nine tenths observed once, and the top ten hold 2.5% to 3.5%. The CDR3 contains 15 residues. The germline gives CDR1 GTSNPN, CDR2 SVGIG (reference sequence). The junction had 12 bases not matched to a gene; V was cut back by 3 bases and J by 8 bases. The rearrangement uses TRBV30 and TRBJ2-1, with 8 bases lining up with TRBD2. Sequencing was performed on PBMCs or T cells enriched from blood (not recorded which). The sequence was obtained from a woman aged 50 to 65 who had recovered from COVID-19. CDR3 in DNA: TGTGCCTGGAGGACCTCGGGACTAGGTTTCGATGAGCAGTTCTTC. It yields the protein CAWRTSGLGFDEQFF.